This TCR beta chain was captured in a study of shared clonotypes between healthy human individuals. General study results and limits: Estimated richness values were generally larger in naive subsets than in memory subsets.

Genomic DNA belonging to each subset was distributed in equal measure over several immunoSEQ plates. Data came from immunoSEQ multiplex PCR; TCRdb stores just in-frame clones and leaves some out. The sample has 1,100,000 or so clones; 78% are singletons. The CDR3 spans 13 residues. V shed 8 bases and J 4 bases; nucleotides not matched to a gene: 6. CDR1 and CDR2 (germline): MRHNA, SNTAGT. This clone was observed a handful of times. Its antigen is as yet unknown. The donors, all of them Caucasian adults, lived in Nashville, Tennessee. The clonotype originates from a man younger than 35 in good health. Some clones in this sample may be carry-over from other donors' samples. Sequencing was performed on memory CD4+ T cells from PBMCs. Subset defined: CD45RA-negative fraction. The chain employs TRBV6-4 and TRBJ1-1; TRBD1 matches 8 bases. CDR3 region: CASSIDRGTEAFF. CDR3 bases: TGTGCCAGCTCCATCGACAGGGGCACTGAAGCTTTCTTT.